The TCR beta chain under discussion was sequenced for a study of beta chain features in type 1 diabetes. The study, taken as a whole, reports: Shorter TCRB CDR3s, moderately but significantly so, were found in Type 1 diabetes patients in all four CD4+ subsets. The naive, central memory and Treg TCRB repertoires of patients appeared to be more similar to one another than those of healthy donors. A PCR bias possibly favoring shorter templates would apply equally to patients and controls.

Every bit of the isolated RNA underwent reverse transcription, so sequencing read expressed TCRB transcripts. The assay was immunoSEQ multiplex PCR, and TCRdb's table has in-frame clones only and misses some. The table shows over 500,000 clones, with 15% to 19% occurring only once. This clone was detected a few times. Its specificity is not known. The sample has other DNA sequences that encode this CDR3 too. CDR3 size: 14 residues. In germline, CDR1 is LGHNA, CDR2 YSLEER. Trimming stripped 0 bases from V and 1 base from J, with 6 bases between. This sequence originates from a young man in good health. Sequencing used naive CD4+ T cells from blood. The genes are TRBV4-3 and TRBJ1-1, with D maybe TRBD1 (5 bases). CDR3 residues: CASSQERGNTEAFF. The CDR3 DNA follows: TGCGCCAGCAGCCAAGAGAGGGGGAACACTGAAGCTTTCTTT.